This T cell receptor (beta chain) is from a study of human T cells and chemical hapten exposure. This clonotype was counted only a few times. Its antigen is currently unknown. The time point is: patch test 1, 2 weeks after DPC sensitization. Stated treatment: therapeutic diphenylcyclopropenone sensitization with weekly scalp DPC. Study observations and caveats: The formation of large CDR3 similarity clusters by expanded TCRs significantly exceeded that of controls. DPC sensitization did not alter TCRs above 1 in 1000 frequency.

CDR1 and CDR2 (germline): LGHNA, YNFKEQ. The CDR3 runs to 13 residues. Trimming left V 3 bases short and J 7 bases short, with 13 bases between. How the authors handled the data: Sampled TCR counts reached a median of roughly 100,000 per sample, with values ranging from roughly 23,224 to 690,600. In TCRdb, the RACE reads were re-called with MiXCR into one record per CDR3 protein. Clone size and V and J calls follow TCRdb, not the original study. The top ten clones hold about 3.5% of a sample with 75,000 to 95,000 distinct CDR3 sequences, approximately 12% of them seen once. The gene calls are TRBV4-2 and TRBJ2-7; D is perhaps TRBD1 (6 bases). The TCR comes from a woman aged 60-70 years with alopecia areata. Some clones in this sample may be carry-over from other donors' samples. This material consisted of whole blood, taken in connection with sensitization to the hapten diphenylcyclopropenone (DPC). CDR3 amino acids: CASSQGTSGEQYF. CDR3 DNA: TGTGCCAGCAGCCAGGGGACATCGGGAGAGCAGTACTTC.